The 20 T cell receptor beta chains presented below share a single source sample, sequenced in a study of control samples from healthy donors and cancer patients (dated by TCRdb to about 2020). Library prep was done by the immunoSEQ multiplex PCR assay. This immuneACCESS table, as held by TCRdb, lists in-frame sequences with V and J called but not all clones. Of the missing ones, under half trace to an unresolved V gene in checked studies; the others have no known cause. This sample comprises roughly 170,000 clones, 70% to 90% of them detected only once. The biggest ten clones account for roughly 5.3% of the sample. Source material: blood. All receptors come from a woman aged 25 to 39 in good health.

As regards this clone: Additional DNA sequences in this sample encode the identical CDR3. V usage is TRBV6-1 and J usage is TRBJ1-3; D unclear. The V gene's germline CDR1 is MNHNS and CDR2 SASEGT. V lost 1 base and J 0 bases, leaving 10 bases between the germline ends. The CDR3 runs 16 residues. CDR3 loop: CASSEGFGSSGNTIYF. CDR3 sequence (DNA): TGTGCCAGCAGTGAAGGGTTCGGGAGCTCTGGAAACACCATATATTTT.

A remark on this clone: The sample holds other DNA sequences that translate to the same CDR3. This chain connects TRBV19 to TRBJ2-3; unclear D gene. The CDR3 has 11 amino acids. Per germline, CDR1 LNHDA and CDR2 SQIVND (reference sequence). V lost 5 bases and J 6 bases, leaving 6 bases between the germline ends. As DNA, the CDR3 is TGTGCCAGTAGTTACACGGATACGCAGTATTTT. Residues: CASSYTDTQYF. Supplemented by reference TRBV19 and TRBJ2-3, the full variable domain reads DGGITQSPKYLFRKEGQNVTLSCEQNLNHDAMYWYRQDPGQGLRLIYYSQIVNDFQKGDIAEGYSVSREKKESFPLTVTSAQKNPTAFYLCASSYTDTQYFGPGTRLTVL.

This chain uses TRBV7-9 with TRBJ2-6, with D perhaps TRBD1 (6 bases). Germline CDR1 is SEHNR and CDR2 is FQNEAQ (reference sequence). V lost 2 bases and J 0 bases, leaving 8 bases between the germline ends. The CDR3 is 16 amino acids. The CDR3 spells CASSLTGRSGANVLTF. The DNA for the CDR3 is TGTGCCAGCAGCTTAACAGGGCGCTCTGGGGCCAACGTCCTGACTTTC.

The chain links TRBV6-6 to TRBJ2-7; D perhaps matches TRBD1 (6 bases). V lost 6 bases, J lost 1 base, and 16 bases lay in between. Germline CDR1 MNHNY, CDR2 SVGAGI (reference sequence). This CDR3 is 15 amino acids long. CDR3 DNA sequence: TGTGCCAGCAGCTCGCCGGACAGTTATTCCTACGAGCAGTACTTC. It codes for CASSSPDSYSYEQYF.

The chain joins TRBV5-4 to TRBJ1-6, with 8 bases fitting TRBD1. J was trimmed by 9 bases and V by 4 bases; bases with no gene match: 15. This CDR3 region has 17 residues. CDR1 is SGHNT, CDR2 YYREEE, per germline (reference sequence). The CDR3 sequence is CASSAAGRGRFGSPLHF. The CDR3 DNA reads TGTGCCAGCAGCGCGGCGGGCAGGGGGCGGTTTGGTTCACCCCTCCACTTT. The whole variable domain, remainder taken from reference TRBV5-4 and TRBJ1-6, is ETGVTQSPTHLIKTRGQQVTLRCSSQSGHNTVSWYQQALGQGPQFIFQYYREEENGRGNFPPRFSGLQFPNYSSELNVNALELDDSALYLCASSAAGRGRFGSPLHFGNGTRLTVT.

This clone was seen many times. The chain couples TRBV6-1 to TRBJ2-2, with TRBD1 identical over 10 bases. The CDR3 spans 19 residues. The germline CDR1 and CDR2 sequences are MNHNS and SASEGT. Unmatched junction bases numbered 10, after V lost 2 bases and J lost 1 base. In DNA, the CDR3 is TGTGCCAGCAGTGAACCGGGACAGGGGCGCGGGGGGAACACCGGGGAGCTGTTTTTT. Its translation: CASSEPGQGRGGNTGELFF.

The chain is built from TRBV12-5 and TRBJ2-2, with TRBD2 as a possible D gene (5 bases). CDR3 length equals 17 residues. Germline V lookup: CDR1 LGHNT, CDR2 FRNRAP. The V end was cut by 0 bases, the J end by 2 bases, with 13 bases between. CDR3 sequence reads: CASGLVLGGRNTGELFF. In DNA form, the CDR3 reads TGTGCTAGTGGTTTGGTACTAGGAGGACGAAACACCGGGGAGCTGTTTTTT.

The chain's CDR3 is CASSPVGTGIKSSYNSPLHF. The CDR3 DNA follows: TGTGCCAGCTCACCGGTAGGGACAGGAATAAAAAGCTCCTATAATTCACCCCTCCACTTT. V usage is TRBV18 and J usage is TRBJ1-6; 8 bases match TRBD1. The CDR3 extends over 20 amino acids. Germline-derived CDR1 and CDR2 are KGHSH and LQKENI. V lost 3 bases to trimming and J lost 0 bases; unmatched junction nucleotides: 13.

V usage is TRBV18 and J usage is TRBJ2-3, with D perhaps assigned TRBD1 or TRBD2 (6 bases each). The V end was cut by 5 bases, the J end by 9 bases, with 12 bases between. This CDR3 is built from 12 residues. Germline V gene data show CDR1 as KGHSH and CDR2 as LQKENI. In DNA form, the CDR3 reads TGTGCCAGCTCAACAAGGGGGGAGACGCAGTATTTT. Translating it yields CASSTRGETQYF.

The chain combines TRBV4-2 with TRBJ1-4; D remains unclear. V dropped 9 bases and J dropped 3 bases, with 14 bases sitting between them. This CDR3 has 14 residues. CDR1 and CDR2 (germline): LGHNA, YNFKEQ. The CDR3 reads CASGRELANEKLFF. CDR3 sequence (DNA): TGTGCCAGTGGGCGGGAGTTGGCTAATGAAAAACTGTTTTTT.

The V call is TRBV2, the J call TRBJ2-7; D unresolved. This CDR3 contains 13 residues. The germline V and J ends were trimmed by 7 bases and 0 bases, with 10 bases remaining between them. Looked up from germline, CDR1 is SNHLY and CDR2 is FYNNEI. The CDR3 nucleotides read TGTGCCAGCACAACAGTCAGCTCCTACGAGCAGTACTTC. Amino acids: CASTTVSSYEQYF.

The gene calls are TRBV11-2 and TRBJ2-7; D gene unclear. Per germline, CDR1 SGHAT and CDR2 FQNNGV. V was shortened by 1 base and J by 4 bases, with 8 bases between the two germline ends. CDR3 size: 13 residues. CDR3 residues: CASSLVADYEQYF. DNA for the CDR3: TGTGCCAGCAGCTTAGTTGCAGATTACGAGCAGTACTTC.

The chain couples TRBV30 to TRBJ1-2, with 7 bases identical to TRBD1. The CDR3 runs 14 residues. Losses at the gene ends were 5 bases for V and 4 bases for J; bases not matched to a gene: 10. CDR1 is GTSNPN and CDR2 is SVGIG in the germline V gene (reference sequence). The CDR3: CAWDRGRRGYGYTF. CDR3 bases: TGTGCCTGGGATAGGGGGCGACGGGGCTATGGCTACACCTTC.

V usage is TRBV6-5 and J usage is TRBJ1-5; unclear D gene. CDR1 is MNHEY, CDR2 SVGAGI, per germline. This CDR3 comprises 13 residues. The V end was cut by 2 bases, the J end by 4 bases, with 6 bases between. The CDR3, as DNA: TGTGCCAGCAGTTACGCGGGGAATCAGCCCCAGCATTTT. Translated: CASSYAGNQPQHF.

This rearrangement joins TRBV28 to TRBJ2-7; D gene unclear. This CDR3 comprises 12 residues. Trimming left V 6 bases short and J 4 bases short, with 10 bases between. Per the germline V gene, CDR1 is MDHEN and CDR2 is SYDVKM. CDR3 protein: CASSQTAYEQYF. The CDR3 bases are TGTGCCAGCAGCCAAACCGCATACGAGCAGTACTTC.

This chain joins TRBV27 and TRBJ2-1; 7 bases are shared with TRBD2. Germline V CDR1 and CDR2: MNHEY, SMNVEV (reference sequence). Trimming removed 7 bases from V and 6 bases from J; junction bases left unmatched: 18. This CDR3 spans 17 amino acids. The CDR3 DNA reads TGTGCCAGCACCACATCGGGGGAGGGTTGGGTTCCCAATGAGCAGTTCTTC. This translates into CASTTSGEGWVPNEQFF.

This clone has only one observation. V is TRBV28 and J is TRBJ2-7, with D possibly TRBD1 on 6 matching bases. Germline CDR1 and CDR2: MDHEN and SYDVKM. The CDR3 length is 13 residues. The V and J ends lost 6 bases and 8 bases respectively, with 17 bases between them. The DNA of the CDR3 is TGTGCCAGCAGCCGAACCACAGGGTATAAGCAGTACTTC. This sequence encodes CASSRTTGYKQYF.

This sequence joins TRBV6-6 and TRBJ2-1, with D possibly TRBD1 on 5 matching bases. This CDR3 comprises 13 residues. The germline V and J ends were trimmed by 7 bases and 9 bases, with 16 bases remaining between them. Germline loops: CDR1 MNHNY, CDR2 SVGAGI (reference sequence). This chain's CDR3 is CASNQQVLGEQFF. In nucleotides, the CDR3 is TGTGCCAGCAATCAACAGGTTTTAGGTGAGCAGTTCTTC.

The chain recombines TRBV29-1 with TRBJ2-2; 7 nucleotides match TRBD1. Germline V lookup: CDR1 SQVTM, CDR2 ANQGSEA. This CDR3 spans 13 amino acids. Trimming took 7 bases from V and 0 from J; bases not matched to a gene: 2. The CDR3 is CSGGTANTGELFF. The CDR3 bases are TGCAGCGGTGGGACAGCGAACACCGGGGAGCTGTTTTTT.

The table lists this clone with a count of one. The rearrangement uses TRBV11-2 and TRBJ2-3; tentative D call: TRBD2 (7 bases). Germline assignment: CDR1 SGHAT and CDR2 FQNNGV. V was trimmed by 7 bases and J by 0 bases, leaving 23 bases between them. This CDR3 has 18 amino acids. The CDR3 is CASTPLGGGGTSTDTQYF. The CDR3 bases are TGTGCCAGCACCCCCCTTGGGGGGGGCGGGACTAGCACAGATACGCAGTATTTT.